The TCR beta chain under discussion was sequenced for a study of OX40 agonist ivuxolimab in advanced cancers. Whole-study context: Patients received intravenous ivuxolimab every 2 weeks at 0.01 to 10 mg/kg.

Study-wide points: The CD4+ and CD8+ T cells in the blood had expanded clonally by week 6 at 0.1 to 3.0 mg/kg.

This CDR3 comprises 16 residues. Germline V gene lookup returns CDR1 SGHDT and CDR2 YYEEEE. Trimming removed 4 bases from V and 0 bases from J; junction bases left unmatched: 7. Of note for this clone: Its antigen remains unknown.

Assay: immunoSEQ multiplex PCR; the TCRdb copy retains only in-frame clones and omits some. The table lists 40,000 to 60,000 clones, about 86% of them singletons. This chain connects TRBV5-6 to TRBJ2-7; TRBD1 agrees at 10 bases. The receptor comes from an adult with an advanced solid tumor such as melanoma, head and neck, liver or kidney cancer. Source: CD4+ or CD8+ T cells sorted from blood, taken in a trial of the OX40 agonist ivuxolimab. This chain's CDR3 is CASSLSGQGISYEQYF. The CDR3, as DNA: TGTGCCAGCAGCCTCTCGGGACAGGGGATCTCCTACGAGCAGTACTTC.